These T cell receptor beta chains were read from a single sample in a study of OX40 agonist ivuxolimab in advanced cancers. Only in-frame clones appear in the TCRdb table, and some are missing; sequencing was by immunoSEQ multiplex PCR. In the table there are about 64,000 clones, around 80% of which are singletons. The source was CD4+ or CD8+ T cells sorted from blood, collected in a trial of the OX40 agonist ivuxolimab. All receptors derive from an adult with an advanced solid tumor such as melanoma, head and neck, liver or kidney cancer. Both conserved end residues are part of each CDR3. D genes are given only for firm matches. The listing skips clone size in some rows; elsewhere it reads once, few, many or a size class.

V gene,clone size,D gene,CDR3 length,J gene,CDR3 DNA,CDR3 protein
TRBV15,NA,NA,14,TRBJ2-3,TGTGCCACCAGCAGAGGACGGCTCACAGATACGCAGTATTTT,CATSRGRLTDTQYF
TRBV5-6,NA,TRBD1,17,TRBJ2-5,TGTGCCAGCAGCTCCGATCCTCGGACAGGCGAGGCCAAGACCCAGTACTTC,CASSSDPRTGEAKTQYF
TRBV15,NA,NA,13,TRBJ2-7,TGTGCCACCAGCCTCCCAACCGGCGGGACTCCTTTCTTC,CATSLPTGGTPFF
TRBV2,medium-sized,NA,13,TRBJ1-5,TGTGCCAGCGTGACGAGGGACAATCAGCCCCAGCATTTT,CASVTRDNQPQHF
TRBV10-3,few,NA,11,TRBJ2-7,TGTGCCATCTCTACGAACTACGAGCAGTACTTC,CAISTNYEQYF
TRBV11-2,NA,NA,15,TRBJ2-1,TGTGCCAGCAGCTTAGGAGGGGACTCCTACAATGAGCAGTTCTTC,CASSLGGDSYNEQFF
TRBV5-1,NA,TRBD1,15,TRBJ2-2,TGCGCCAGCAGCTTAGCCAGGGGGCCCACCGGGGAGCTGTTTTTT,CASSLARGPTGELFF
TRBV11-2,few,NA,11,TRBJ2-7,TGTGCCAGCAGCCCATTCTACGAGCAGTACTTC,CASSPFYEQYF
TRBV6-5,NA,TRBD1,15,TRBJ1-5,TGTGCCAGCAGTCGAACAGGGGTTGGCAATCAGCCCCAGCATTTT,CASSRTGVGNQPQHF
TRBV5-6,NA,NA,12,TRBJ1-5,TGTGCCAGCAGCTTATTCGATCAGCCCCAGCATTTT,CASSLFDQPQHF
TRBV10-3,NA,NA,13,TRBJ2-3,TGTGCCACCTTAGAGGGGGGCACAGATACGCAGTATTTT,CATLEGGTDTQYF
TRBV2,NA,NA,13,TRBJ2-1,TGTGCCAGCAGTCCAGCAGATGCGAATGAGCAGTTCTTC,CASSPADANEQFF
TRBV7-6,NA,TRBD1,16,TRBJ2-2,TGTGCCAGCAGCTTCGGGACAGACGCGAACACCGGGGAGCTGTTTTTT,CASSFGTDANTGELFF
TRBV5-6,NA,NA,11,TRBJ2-7,TGTGCCAGCAGCTTGGGCCCCGAGCAGTACTTC,CASSLGPEQYF
TRBV13,NA,TRBD1,15,TRBJ2-7,TGTGCCAGCAGCTCTTCCGGGACAGGGCCCTACGAGCAGTACTTC,CASSSSGTGPYEQYF
TRBV21-1,few,NA,15,TRBJ2-1,TGTGCCAGCAGCAAGTTAACCCAGGGAGGGAATGAGCAGTTCTTC,CASSKLTQGGNEQFF
TRBV4-1,NA,TRBD1,17,TRBJ2-7,TGCGCCAGCAGCCTGGGGACAGACGTTCCAAGCTCCTACGAGCAGTACTTC,CASSLGTDVPSSYEQYF
TRBV11-3,NA,NA,15,TRBJ1-4,TGTGCCAGCAGCTTAACAGGATCGACTAATGAAAAACTGTTTTTT,CASSLTGSTNEKLFF
TRBV28,few,NA,14,TRBJ2-7,TGTGCCAGCAGTCCATCCCTGGGGGTGGGGGAGCAGTACTTC,CASSPSLGVGEQYF
TRBV4-1,NA,NA,14,TRBJ2-3,TGCGCCAGCAGCCAAGGAAGTGAGAGAACCACGCAGTATTTT,CASSQGSERTTQYF
TRBV11-2,NA,NA,14,TRBJ1-2,TGTGCCAGCAGCGCCGACAGAGTTAACTATGGCTACACCTTC,CASSADRVNYGYTF
TRBV27,once,NA,17,TRBJ2-6,TGTGCCAGCAGTTTGGTCGGCTTCAGCTCTGGGGCCAACGTCCTGACTTTC,CASSLVGFSSGANVLTF
TRBV6-1,NA,TRBD2,18,TRBJ2-2,TGTGCCAGCAGTGACCCGGGACTAGCGGGATCGAACACCGGGGAGCTGTTTTTT,CASSDPGLAGSNTGELFF
TRBV10-3,NA,TRBD1,13,TRBJ1-2,TGTGCCATCAGCGTCGACAGGGAGTCTGGCTACACCTTC,CAISVDRESGYTF
TRBV11-2,NA,NA,16,TRBJ2-7,TGTGCCAGCAGCCCACCCAGGACAGAGGCCCTCTACGAGCAGTACTTC,CASSPPRTEALYEQYF
TRBV29-1,few,NA,14,TRBJ2-3,TGCAGCGTTTACGGGGGCGCTGGCACAGATACGCAGTATTTT,CSVYGGAGTDTQYF
TRBV18,NA,NA,13,TRBJ1-1,TGTGCCAGCTCACTCCAGCGAGGTGCTGAAGCTTTCTTT,CASSLQRGAEAFF
TRBV5-6,NA,NA,13,TRBJ2-1,TGTGCCAGCAGCTTGGGGGGGCGCAATGAGCAGTTCTTC,CASSLGGRNEQFF
TRBV7-3,NA,NA,13,TRBJ2-1,TGTGCCAGCAGCTTGGGACTTTACAATGAGCAGTTCTTC,CASSLGLYNEQFF
TRBV5-1,NA,NA,15,TRBJ2-1,TGCGCCAGCAGCTTGTACGGGAGCTCCTACAATGAGCAGTTCTTC,CASSLYGSSYNEQFF
TRBV5-4,NA,NA,16,TRBJ2-2,TGTGCCAGCAGCTTGAGACCGGGAGCCTCCACCGGGGAGCTGTTTTTT,CASSLRPGASTGELFF
TRBV28,NA,NA,13,TRBJ1-4,TGTGCCACCACGAGGCCTCCTACTGAAAAACTGTTTTTT,CATTRPPTEKLFF
TRBV11-3,NA,TRBD2,13,TRBJ2-7,TGTGCCAGCAGCCCAGGGCCGGGAGGCGAGCAGTACTTC,CASSPGPGGEQYF
TRBV7-6,NA,NA,14,TRBJ2-5,TGTGCCAGCAGCTTAGCGCCTTTCGAAGAGACCCAGTACTTC,CASSLAPFEETQYF
TRBV7-3,once,TRBD1,15,TRBJ2-3,TGTGCCAGCAGCCCAGGGACAGTAGGCACAGATACGCAGTATTTT,CASSPGTVGTDTQYF
TRBV15,NA,NA,15,TRBJ2-5,TGTGCCACCAGCAGAGGGACGGGGCCCCAAGAGACCCAGTACTTC,CATSRGTGPQETQYF
TRBV5-4,NA,NA,12,TRBJ2-3,TGTGCCAGCAGCCTCTATTTAGATACGCAGTATTTT,CASSLYLDTQYF
TRBV30,NA,TRBD1,13,TRBJ2-4,TGTGCCACCACAGGGGTCGTCAAAAACATTCAGTACTTC,CATTGVVKNIQYF
TRBV5-4,NA,TRBD1,15,TRBJ2-7,TGTGCCAGCAGCTTGGGAGGGACAGGGGGCAACGAGCAGTACTTC,CASSLGGTGGNEQYF
TRBV6-5,NA,NA,15,TRBJ1-4,TGTGCCAGCAGTTACTCGAGGGGGGCTTATGAAAAACTGTTTTTT,CASSYSRGAYEKLFF
TRBV30,once,NA,14,TRBJ1-3,TGTGCCTGGAGAGCACCAGGGAGGGGAAACACCATATATTTT,CAWRAPGRGNTIYF
TRBV5-1,NA,NA,15,TRBJ1-5,TGCGCCAGCAGCTTGGAAGGTAGATCGGATCAGCCCCAGCATTTT,CASSLEGRSDQPQHF
TRBV7-7,once,NA,15,TRBJ2-1,TGTGCTAGCAGCCTCGATGGGATGTCCTACAATGAGCAGTTCTTC,CASSLDGMSYNEQFF
TRBV7-9,NA,NA,15,TRBJ1-4,TGTGCCAGCAGCCGGAGGGCAGTAACTAATGAAAAACTGTTTTTT,CASSRRAVTNEKLFF
TRBV2,NA,NA,13,TRBJ1-1,TGTGCCAGCAGTGGGAATTTGAACACTGAAGCTTTCTTT,CASSGNLNTEAFF
TRBV6-1,NA,NA,14,TRBJ2-1,TGTGCCAGCTCACACCCGAACTCCTACAATGAGCAGTTCTTC,CASSHPNSYNEQFF
TRBV30,NA,NA,15,TRBJ1-5,TGTGCCTGGAGCCGACCGGCAGGGGCGAATCAGCCCCAGCATTTT,CAWSRPAGANQPQHF